The 8 T cell receptor beta chains reported below all come from one sample, sequenced in a study of T cell responses to AZD1222 COVID-19 vaccine. Libraries were prepared by immunoSEQ multiplex PCR; TCRdb keeps only in-frame clonotypes and omits some of them. Among more than 70,000 clones listed, under 95% were seen once. This specimen was peripheral blood, taken 28 days after the second AZD1222 dose. These receptors were obtained from an adult who received the AZD1222 COVID-19 vaccine.

This chain uses TRBV9 with TRBJ2-3, with 9 bases matching TRBD2. Germline V gene sequence: CDR1 SGDLS, CDR2 YYNGEE. J was trimmed by 4 bases and V by 2 bases; bases with no gene match: 5. CDR3 size: 15 residues. CDR3 nucleotides: TGTGCCAGCAGCGTGACTAGCGGTCGGGCAGATACGCAGTATTTT. Its protein product is CASSVTSGRADTQYF.

The CDR3 here is CASSLFDLPQTEAFF. For the CDR3, the DNA is TGTGCCAGCAGTTTATTCGACTTACCGCAAACTGAAGCTTTCTTT. The chain has TRBV28 and TRBJ1-1, with D unresolved. The CDR3 runs to 15 residues. V was clipped by 1 base and J by 5 bases, with 14 bases between them. Germline CDR1 and CDR2: MDHEN and SYDVKM. The complete variable domain, with remaining parts taken from reference TRBV28 and TRBJ1-1, reads DVKVTQSSRYLVKRTGEKVFLECVQDMDHENMFWYRQDPGLGLRLIYFSYDVKMKEKGDIPEGYSVSREKKERFSLILESASTNQTSMYLCASSLFDLPQTEAFFGQGTRLTVV.

The V and J genes are TRBV5-1 and TRBJ2-1; 11 nucleotides align to TRBD2. The germline gives CDR1 SGHRS, CDR2 YFSETQ. Trimming at V came to 1 base and at J to 9 bases, leaving 9 bases not matched to a gene. CDR3 size: 16 residues. CDR3 in DNA: TGCGCCAGCAGCTTGATAGCCGGGACTAGCGGCCGTGAGCAGTTCTTC. Encoded protein: CASSLIAGTSGREQFF.

J is TRBJ2-5 and V is TRBV19; D gene ambiguous. The CDR3 extends over 14 amino acids. Trimming pared 5 bases from V and 5 bases from J, leaving 15 bases between. Germline V gene data show CDR1 as LNHDA and CDR2 as SQIVND (reference sequence). CDR3 in DNA: TGTGCCAGTAGTCCCCGAGGACGGGCGGAGACCCAGTACTTC. Translated: CASSPRGRAETQYF.

The chain combines TRBV30 with TRBJ1-6, with 7 bases matching TRBD1. J gave up 10 bases and V 3 bases, and 9 bases lay outside the gene matches. The CDR3 extends over 14 amino acids. Germline V gene lookup returns CDR1 GTSNPN and CDR2 SVGIG (reference sequence). CDR3 sequence (DNA): TGTGCCTGGAGGGGGGACAGAACGGGATCACCCCTCCACTTT. It codes for CAWRGDRTGSPLHF.

This chain connects TRBV28 to TRBJ2-3; TRBD1 might be the D (6 bases). CDR3 length: 15 amino acids. Germline-derived CDR1 and CDR2 are MDHEN and SYDVKM. Between the trimmed V and J ends, which lost 7 bases and 0 bases, there was a span of 14 bases. CDR3: CASTTGDLSTDTQYF. The DNA for the CDR3 is TGTGCCAGCACGACAGGCGACCTTAGCACAGATACGCAGTATTTT.

The chain combines TRBV2 with TRBJ1-2; D is uncertain. Trimming removed 3 bases at V and 5 bases at J, with 10 bases between. CDR1 is SNHLY and CDR2 is FYNNEI in the germline V gene. CDR3 length equals 13 residues. CDR3 in amino acids: CASSEAPGYGYTF. In DNA, the CDR3 is TGTGCCAGCAGTGAGGCGCCCGGGTATGGCTACACCTTC. The full variable domain, in which reference TRBV2 and TRBJ1-2 provide the parts outside the CDR3, is EPEVTQTPSHQVTQMGQEVILRCVPISNHLYFYWYRQILGQKVEFLVSFYNNEISEKSEIFDDQFSVERPDGSNFTLKIRSTKLEDSAMYFCASSEAPGYGYTFGSGTRLTVV.

The J gene is TRBJ2-1, the V gene TRBV7-6, with D perhaps matching TRBD2 (6 bases). CDR3 length: 15 amino acids. Germline V CDR1 and CDR2: SGHVS, FNYEAQ. The V end lost 3 bases, the J end lost 8 bases, and 17 bases lay between the germline ends. CDR3 amino acids: CASSLEGTVLDEQFF. CDR3 bases: TGTGCCAGCAGCTTGGAGGGGACCGTTTTGGATGAGCAGTTCTTC.